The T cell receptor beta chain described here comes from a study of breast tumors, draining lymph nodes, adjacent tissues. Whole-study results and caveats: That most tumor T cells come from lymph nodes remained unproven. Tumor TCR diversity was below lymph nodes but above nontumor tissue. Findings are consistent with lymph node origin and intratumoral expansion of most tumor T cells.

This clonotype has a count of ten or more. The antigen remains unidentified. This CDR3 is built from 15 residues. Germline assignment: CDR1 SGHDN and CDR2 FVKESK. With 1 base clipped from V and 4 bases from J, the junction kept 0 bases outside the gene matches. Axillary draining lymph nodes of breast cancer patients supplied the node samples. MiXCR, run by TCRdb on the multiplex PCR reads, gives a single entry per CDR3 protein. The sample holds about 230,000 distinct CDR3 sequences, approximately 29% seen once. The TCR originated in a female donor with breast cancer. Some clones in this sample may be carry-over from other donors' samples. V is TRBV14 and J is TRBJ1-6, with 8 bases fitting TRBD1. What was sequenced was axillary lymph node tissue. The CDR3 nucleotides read TGTGCCAGCAGCCAAGGACAGGGGTATAATTCACCCCTCCACTTT. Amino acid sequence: CASSQGQGYNSPLHF.